The 6 T cell receptor beta chains listed next were all sequenced from one sample in a study of shared clonotypes between healthy human individuals. CD45RO-negative, CCR7-positively selected cells formed the naive CD8 fraction, excluding terminally differentiated effector memory CD45RA+ cells. The repertoire was sequenced with immunoSEQ multiplex PCR; TCRdb's copy has only in-frame clones and lacks some. In the table there are 550,000 to 750,000 clones, around 90% of which are singletons. Sequenced input: naive CD8+ T cells sorted from blood. These receptors came from a man aged 25 to 40 in good health.

This rearrangement joins TRBV7-9 to TRBJ1-5; TRBD1 might be the D (5 bases). The CDR3 runs 12 residues. V was pared by 0 bases and J by 16 bases, with 13 bases between. The germline CDR1 and CDR2 sequences are SEHNR and FQNEAQ (reference sequence). The CDR3 sequence: CASSLASGRRHF. The CDR3 region has the DNA TGTGCCAGCAGCTTAGCCTCAGGGAGGCGACATTTT.

The rearrangement uses TRBV29-1 and TRBJ2-1, with 7 bases lining up with TRBD2. V lost 6 bases, J lost 5 bases, and 19 bases stayed unmatched. The CDR3 has 17 residues. Per the germline V gene, CDR1 is SQVTM and CDR2 is ANQGSEA. CDR3 protein: CSVEGPWRLAVDNEQFF. CDR3 nucleotides: TGCAGCGTAGAGGGACCATGGAGGCTAGCGGTCGACAATGAGCAGTTCTTC.

This chain uses TRBV6-6 with TRBJ2-1; D is possibly TRBD1 (6 bases). Between the trimmed V and J ends, which lost 8 bases and 0 bases, there was a span of 14 bases. The CDR3 is 15 amino acids. Germline-derived CDR1 and CDR2 are MNHNY and SVGAGI (reference sequence). CDR3 DNA sequence: TGTGCCAGCTCGCGAGGGGGAACCTCCTACAATGAGCAGTTCTTC. This codes for CASSRGGTSYNEQFF.

The rearrangement uses TRBV11-2 and TRBJ2-4, with D unclear. Germline CDR1 SGHAT, CDR2 FQNNGV. V gave up 5 bases and J gave up 2 bases, with 13 bases separating them. The CDR3 contains 15 residues. CDR3 sequence: CASSSPRESKNIQYF. CDR3 sequence (DNA): TGTGCCAGCAGCAGCCCAAGAGAATCCAAAAACATTCAGTACTTC.

This clone was seen a handful of times. This chain uses TRBV5-4 with TRBJ2-7; D is undetermined. This CDR3 is built from 15 residues. V lost 4 bases and J 0 bases, leaving 14 bases between the germline ends. Germline CDR1 is SGHNT and CDR2 is YYREEE (reference sequence). CDR3 sequence: CASSPYSGRSYEQYF. The CDR3 nucleotides are TGTGCCAGCAGCCCCTACAGTGGGCGCTCCTACGAGCAGTACTTC. The full variable domain, completed using reference TRBV5-4 and TRBJ2-7, is ETGVTQSPTHLIKTRGQQVTLRCSSQSGHNTVSWYQQALGQGPQFIFQYYREEENGRGNFPPRFSGLQFPNYSSELNVNALELDDSALYLCASSPYSGRSYEQYFGPGTRLTVT.

This chain links TRBV27 with TRBJ1-2; 8 nucleotides line up with TRBD1. The V gene's germline CDR1 is MNHEY and CDR2 SMNVEV (reference sequence). CDR3 size: 15 residues. V was pared by 5 bases and J by 5 bases, with 10 bases of the junction left unmatched. The CDR3 is CASSPGQGQGYGYTF. The DNA of the CDR3 is TGTGCCAGCAGTCCAGGACAGGGCCAAGGGTATGGCTACACCTTC.